The rows below give T cell receptor beta chains drawn from one sample of a study of blood T cell repertoires in COVID-19. The repertoire was sequenced with immunoSEQ multiplex PCR; TCRdb's copy has only in-frame clones and lacks some. The table records some 390,000 clones, approximately 90% of them present only once. The sample consisted of peripheral blood. Receptors originate from a woman aged 40 to 49 with COVID-19, enrolled during active disease. Each CDR3 is given with its conserved first and last residue. D genes are given only for firm matches. The size field is filled for only some rows; it gives once, few, many or a size class.

clone_size d_call j_call v_call cdr3_aa cdr3_nt
- - TRBJ1-2 TRBV12-3/TRBV12-4 CASSLGLRDGYTF TGTGCCAGCAGTTTGGGTCTACGGGATGGCTACACCTTC
once - TRBJ1-3 TRBV12-5 CASGFERQYSGNTIYF TGTGCTAGTGGTTTCGAAAGACAGTACTCTGGAAACACCATATATTTT
- TRBD2 TRBJ2-1 TRBV28 CASSSPRGSGSYNEQFF TGTGCCAGCAGTTCCCCCCGTGGTAGCGGGTCTTACAATGAGCAGTTCTTC
- TRBD2 TRBJ2-3 TRBV19 CASSRTSDSTDTQYF TGTGCCAGTAGTCGGACTAGCGATAGCACAGATACGCAGTATTTT
- TRBD1 TRBJ1-1 TRBV5-1 CASGQGMNTEAFF TGCGCCAGCGGACAGGGGATGAACACTGAAGCTTTCTTT
- TRBD2 TRBJ2-7 TRBV18 CASSAGGSYEQYF TGTGCCAGCTCGGCGGGAGGTAGCTACGAGCAGTACTTC
- - TRBJ2-7 TRBV7-9 CASSRETYEQYF TGTGCCAGCAGCCGGGAGACCTACGAGCAGTACTTC
- TRBD1 TRBJ2-7 TRBV4-3 CASSLSTQGQGLFYEQYF TGCGCCAGCAGCCTTTCAACCCAGGGACAGGGGCTCTTCTACGAGCAGTACTTC
- TRBD1 TRBJ1-4 TRBV6-5 CASRTGKVSEKLFF TGTGCCAGCAGGACAGGGAAAGTTAGTGAAAAACTGTTTTTT
- TRBD2 TRBJ2-7 TRBV28 CASSKPGRLYEQYF TGTGCCAGCAGTAAGCCCGGGAGGCTTTACGAGCAGTACTTC
- - TRBJ1-2 TRBV6-5 CASSRGESGYTF TGTGCCAGCAGTCGGGGGGAGTCTGGCTACACCTTC
once - TRBJ1-3 TRBV5-6 CASSLRQVGNTIYF TGTGCCAGCAGCTTGCGACAGGTCGGAAACACCATATATTTT
once - TRBJ1-5 TRBV11-2 CASSLGEYSNQPQHF TGTGCCAGCAGCCTTGGGGAGTATAGCAATCAGCCCCAGCATTTT
- - TRBJ1-1 TRBV12-3/TRBV12-4 CASRFRVDTEAFF TGTGCCAGCAGATTCAGGGTAGATACTGAAGCTTTCTTT
- - TRBJ2-4 TRBV18 CASSPPDSLAKNIQYF TGTGCCAGCTCACCACCGGACAGTCTAGCCAAAAACATTCAGTACTTC
- - TRBJ2-1 TRBV19 CASRGYRDRVGNEQFF TGTGCCAGTAGGGGGTACAGGGATAGGGTTGGGAATGAGCAGTTCTTC
- - TRBJ2-3 TRBV30 CACAATGRTDTQYF TGTGCCTGTGCGGCCACAGGGCGCACAGATACGCAGTATTTT
- - TRBJ2-7 TRBV7-2 CASSLLSVVAGEQYF TGTGCCAGCAGCCTCCTTTCGGTTGTCGCGGGCGAGCAGTACTTC
- - TRBJ1-2 TRBV5-4 CASSLALLGRKDYGYTF TGTGCCAGCAGCTTGGCCTTACTCGGCAGGAAGGACTATGGCTACACCTTC
- TRBD2 TRBJ2-3 TRBV9 CASGGQPSTDTQYF TGTGCCTCGGGAGGGCAGCCTAGCACAGATACGCAGTATTTT
- TRBD1 TRBJ2-2 TRBV9 CASSLGQGIGTGELFF TGTGCCAGCAGCCTGGGACAGGGTATAGGCACCGGGGAGCTGTTTTTT
- - TRBJ2-2 TRBV7-3 CASSLQPTGNTGELFF TGTGCCAGCAGCTTACAACCGACTGGGAACACCGGGGAGCTGTTTTTT
- - TRBJ1-4 TRBV6-5 CASSSRTGSEKLFF TGTGCCAGCAGTTCCCGAACGGGGTCGGAAAAACTGTTTTTT
- - TRBJ1-4 TRBV6-1 CASSDWGGPTNEKLFF TGTGCCAGCAGTGATTGGGGGGGCCCAACTAATGAAAAACTGTTTTTT
- TRBD2 TRBJ2-7 TRBV19 CASSPGLATDSYEQYF TGTGCCAGTAGTCCGGGACTAGCTACCGACTCCTACGAGCAGTACTTC
- - TRBJ1-5 TRBV13 CASSLGEDQPQHF TGTGCCAGCAGCTTAGGCGAGGATCAGCCCCAGCATTTT
- - TRBJ2-7 TRBV28 CASSFLAYEQYF TGTGCCAGCAGTTTTCTTGCCTACGAGCAGTACTTC
- - TRBJ2-3 TRBV21-1 CASTKAGDPTHTQYF TGTGCCAGTACCAAGGCGGGTGACCCCACACATACGCAGTATTTT
- TRBD1 TRBJ1-2 TRBV6-5 CASSYGQGGGYTF TGTGCCAGCAGTTACGGACAGGGGGGAGGCTACACCTTC
- TRBD1 TRBJ1-2 TRBV7-2 CASRKAGQPLYTF TGTGCCAGCCGCAAGGCGGGACAGCCTTTGTACACCTTC
- - TRBJ1-1 TRBV4-3 CASSQEIRDTEAFF TGCGCCAGCAGCCAAGAGATCAGGGACACTGAAGCTTTCTTT
- - TRBJ2-2 TRBV7-3 CASSLISGMKGGNTGELFF TGTGCCAGCAGCTTAATTTCCGGGATGAAAGGAGGAAACACCGGGGAGCTGTTTTTT
- - TRBJ1-2 TRBV9 CASSVEQGWYGYTF TGTGCCAGCAGCGTAGAACAGGGTTGGTATGGCTACACCTTC
- TRBD2 TRBJ2-3 TRBV5-6 CASSGKLAGGPTDTQYF TGTGCCAGCAGCGGGAAACTAGCGGGGGGACCCACAGATACGCAGTATTTT
- - TRBJ2-3 TRBV9 CASSVQGASDTQYF TGTGCCAGCAGCGTACAAGGAGCTTCGGATACGCAGTATTTT
- - TRBJ2-5 TRBV28 CASSRGWETQYF TGTGCCAGCAGTCGGGGGTGGGAGACCCAGTACTTC
- - TRBJ1-1 TRBV3-1/TRBV3-2 CASSPTSRARTEAFF TGTGCCAGCAGCCCCACTAGTAGGGCGAGGACTGAAGCTTTCTTT
- - TRBJ2-5 TRBV5-8 CASSLKSRGISETQYF TGTGCCAGCAGCTTGAAATCCCGGGGTATCAGTGAGACCCAGTACTTC
- TRBD1 TRBJ1-6 TRBV6-5 CASRAGQRNNSPLHF TGTGCCAGCAGGGCGGGACAGCGGAATAATTCACCCCTCCACTTT
- - TRBJ2-2 TRBV5-1 CASSMGASNTGELFF TGCGCCAGCAGCATGGGGGCCTCGAACACCGGGGAGCTGTTTTTT
- TRBD2 TRBJ2-1 TRBV7-8 CASSSERGVYNEQFF TGTGCCAGCAGCTCGGAGCGGGGGGTTTACAATGAGCAGTTCTTC
- - TRBJ1-2 TRBV29-1 CSVERGGGYTF TGCAGCGTTGAAAGGGGAGGTGGCTACACCTTC
once TRBD1 TRBJ1-2 TRBV25-1 CASSEPTGAYGYTF TGTGCCAGCAGTGAGCCTACAGGGGCTTATGGCTACACCTTC
- - TRBJ2-3 TRBV29-1 CSVLLSPLNTQYF TGCAGCGTTCTCCTTAGCCCTCTAAATACGCAGTATTTT
few TRBD1 TRBJ2-7 TRBV27 CASSLARDRALRGEQYF TGTGCCAGCAGTTTGGCCCGGGACAGGGCTCTGCGGGGCGAGCAGTACTTC
few TRBD1 TRBJ1-1 TRBV11-2 CASSARQGGLWTEAFF TGTGCCAGCAGCGCCAGACAGGGGGGCCTATGGACTGAAGCTTTCTTT
once - TRBJ1-3 TRBV9 CASSQRGVYGNTIYF TGTGCCAGCAGCCAGCGGGGGGTGTATGGAAACACCATATATTTT
- - TRBJ2-7 TRBV9 CASSVGGVSYEQYF TGTGCCAGCAGCGTAGGGGGAGTCTCCTACGAGCAGTACTTC
- - TRBJ1-5 TRBV19 CASTAARESRAQHF TGTGCCAGTACAGCGGCCCGAGAATCGAGGGCCCAGCATTTT
- TRBD1 TRBJ1-2 TRBV5-1 CASSDRERTNYGYTF TGCGCCAGCAGCGACAGGGAGCGTACTAACTATGGCTACACCTTC
- - TRBJ2-5 TRBV12-3/TRBV12-4 CASSSDWPSTQYF TGTGCCAGCAGTTCAGATTGGCCTTCGACCCAGTACTTC
- - TRBJ2-1 TRBV6-5 CASSQRASSYNEQFF TGTGCCAGCAGCCAGAGGGCTAGCTCCTACAATGAGCAGTTCTTC
- - TRBJ1-5 TRBV7-2 CASSFNLGGLGNQPQHF TGTGCCAGCAGCTTTAACCTCGGGGGATTGGGCAATCAGCCCCAGCATTTT
- TRBD1 TRBJ2-3 TRBV7-2 CASSLMGQNLDTQYF TGTGCCAGCAGCTTAATGGGACAGAACCTTGATACGCAGTATTTT
- TRBD1 TRBJ2-3 TRBV11-2 CASSLAGQGGGDTQYF TGTGCCAGCAGCTTAGCCGGACAGGGAGGAGGAGATACGCAGTATTTT